Each of the 27 T cell receptor beta chains below was sequenced from the same sample in a study of cytomegalovirus exposure and HLA in healthy donors. In the PCR, 60 Vbeta and 13 Jbeta primers were used. Sequencing used immunoSEQ multiplex PCR; TCRdb keeps in-frame clones, though not all of them. This table has approximately 170,000 clones, over 60% appearing once. What was sequenced was PBMCs. The receptors were gathered from a man aged 25 to 40 in good health and CMV-seropositive.

For the CDR3, the DNA is TGTGCCAGTAGTCGAAAGGGCCTCTATCCCGGGGGCGAGCAGTACTTC. The encoded protein is CASSRKGLYPGGEQYF. The rearrangement links TRBV19 to TRBJ2-7; perhaps TRBD2 as D (6 bases). Germline CDR1 reads LNHDA; CDR2 reads SQIVND (reference sequence). The CDR3 has 16 residues. The V end was cut by 5 bases, the J end by 6 bases, with 23 bases between.

This clone was recorded only once. The genes are TRBV10-3 and TRBJ2-7; weak D call: TRBD2 (7 bases). Germline V CDR1 and CDR2: ENHRY, SYGVKD. The V end lost 3 bases, the J end lost 4 bases, and 10 bases lay between the germline ends. This CDR3 spans 13 amino acids. CDR3: CAISDGGPYEQYF. DNA of the CDR3: TGTGCCATCAGTGACGGGGGGCCTTACGAGCAGTACTTC.

The chain has TRBV5-4 and TRBJ2-7; 11 bases match TRBD2. This CDR3 is built from 14 residues. V was pared by 0 bases and J by 6 bases, with 2 bases of the junction left unmatched. Germline V gene sequence: CDR1 SGHNT, CDR2 YYREEE (reference sequence). As DNA, the CDR3 is TGTGCCAGCAGCTTGGGTGGGACTAGCGGCGAGCAGTACTTC. Encoded protein: CASSLGGTSGEQYF.

The chain links TRBV29-1 to TRBJ1-3, with D maybe TRBD1 (6 bases). Germline CDR1 SQVTM, CDR2 ANQGSEA. Trimming took 2 bases from V and 2 from J, leaving 16 bases between them. The CDR3 has 16 amino acids. Here the CDR3 reads CSVEWAGVEAGNTIYF. The CDR3 region has the DNA TGCAGCGTTGAATGGGCAGGGGTAGAGGCTGGAAACACCATATATTTT.

The CDR3: CASSPTSPNYGYTF. The CDR3 DNA reads TGTGCCAGCAGCCCCACTTCTCCTAACTATGGCTACACCTTC. The chain recombines TRBV2 with TRBJ1-2; D call uncertain. CDR3 length: 14 residues. V lost 6 bases and J lost 0, with 11 bases in between. Germline V CDR1 and CDR2: SNHLY, FYNNEI.

The rearrangement joins TRBV5-5 to TRBJ1-1; TRBD1 aligns across 10 bases. Trimming cost V 1 base and J 5 bases; bases outside gene matches: 5. Germline CDR1 SGHKS, CDR2 YYEKEE (reference sequence). There are 15 residues in the CDR3. The DNA for the CDR3 is TGTGCCAGCAGCTTGCAAGGGACAGGGGTTACTGAAGCTTTCTTT. Translation gives CASSLQGTGVTEAFF.

CDR3 amino acids: CASSPDRGGQPQHF. As DNA, the CDR3 is TGTGCCAGCAGCCCCGACAGGGGCGGTCAGCCCCAGCATTTT. The chain employs TRBV6-5 and TRBJ1-5; 8 bases fit TRBD1. Germline CDR1 is MNHEY and CDR2 is SVGAGI. After removal of 6 bases from V and 6 bases from J, the junction contained 7 bases not matched to a gene. The CDR3 loop spans 14 amino acids.

The J gene is TRBJ2-1, the V gene TRBV30; 14 bases align to TRBD2. In germline, CDR1 is GTSNPN, CDR2 SVGIG (reference sequence). The CDR3 is 16 residues long. Trimming removed 3 bases from V and 8 bases from J; junction bases left unmatched: 9. The CDR3 region has the DNA TGTGCCTGGAGCACAAGACCGGGACTAGCGGGAGATGAGCAGTTCTTC. Translation: CAWSTRPGLAGDEQFF.

CDR3 DNA sequence: TGTGCCAGCAGCTGGGGACAGGCTAACTATGGCTACACCTTC. Protein product: CASSWGQANYGYTF. The rearrangement links TRBV5-4 to TRBJ1-2, with TRBD1 identical over 8 bases. Germline CDR1 reads SGHNT; CDR2 reads YYREEE (reference sequence). V lost 3 bases and J lost 0; bases outside the gene matches: 1. The CDR3 length is 14 residues.

CDR3 residues: CASSLGSRSSYNEQFF. The DNA for the CDR3 is TGTGCCAGCAGCCTCGGTTCGCGGAGCTCCTACAATGAGCAGTTCTTC. The rearrangement links TRBV14 to TRBJ2-1; the D is unclear. Germline lookup yields CDR1 SGHDN and CDR2 FVKESK. V lost 4 bases and J 0 bases, leaving 13 bases between the germline ends. CDR3 length equals 16 residues. The whole variable domain, remainder taken from reference TRBV14 and TRBJ2-1, is EAGVTQFPSHSVIEKGQTVTLRCDPISGHDNLYWYRRVMGKEIKFLLHFVKESKQDESGMPNNRFLAERTGGTYSTLKVQPAELEDSGVYFCASSLGSRSSYNEQFFGPGTRLTVL.

The CDR3 DNA sequence: TGTGCCAGCAGCGCACGGACAGGGCAAGAGACCCAGTACTTC. Amino acid sequence: CASSARTGQETQYF. V usage is TRBV9 and J usage is TRBJ2-5; 8 bases fit TRBD1. CDR1 is SGDLS, CDR2 YYNGEE, per germline. There are 14 residues in the CDR3. V shed 3 bases and J 2 bases; nucleotides not matched to a gene: 3.

This clone was detected only a few times. This chain joins TRBV5-1 and TRBJ2-5; D is possibly TRBD2 (6 bases). The germline V gene encodes CDR1 SGHRS and CDR2 YFSETQ. The V end lost 0 bases, the J end lost 6 bases, and 15 bases lay between the germline ends. The CDR3 is 15 amino acids. This chain's CDR3 is CASSLERRGAQTQYF. CDR3 DNA: TGCGCCAGCAGCTTGGAACGGAGGGGCGCGCAGACCCAGTACTTC.

V is TRBV7-3 and J is TRBJ1-6; D is possibly TRBD1 (5 bases). With 5 bases removed from V and 11 bases from J, the gap between germline ends came to 16 bases. The germline gives CDR1 SGHTA, CDR2 FQGTGA. The CDR3 has 14 amino acids. The CDR3 loop is CASSAISGRAPLHF. The CDR3 bases are TGTGCCAGCAGCGCGATCTCAGGGCGTGCACCCCTCCACTTT. The variable domain in full, with the rest retrieved from reference TRBV7-3 and TRBJ1-6, is GAGVSQTPSNKVTEKGKYVELRCDPISGHTALYWYRQSLGQGPEFLIYFQGTGAADDSGLPNDRFFAVRPEGSVSTLKIQRTERGDSAVYLCASSAISGRAPLHFGNGTRLTVT.

The V call is TRBV11-2, the J call TRBJ2-1; D possibly corresponds to TRBD1 (5 bases). Trimming shortened V by 5 bases and J by 7 bases, and 18 bases separated the two germline ends. The CDR3 runs 15 residues. Germline V gives CDR1 SGHAT, CDR2 FQNNGV. In DNA, the CDR3 is TGTGCCAGCAGCCACTTCAGGGTATCGAATAATGAGCAGTTCTTC. Translating gives CASSHFRVSNNEQFF.

J is TRBJ2-3 and V is TRBV19, with TRBD2 matching 7 bases. After removal of 7 bases from V and 0 bases from J, the junction contained 7 bases not matched to a gene. The CDR3 covers 15 residues. CDR1 and CDR2 (germline): LNHDA, SQIVND (reference sequence). In DNA, the CDR3 is TGTGCCAGTAAAAGGAGCGGGGTGAGCACAGATACGCAGTATTTT. Protein: CASKRSGVSTDTQYF.

J is TRBJ2-3 and V is TRBV18, with 8 bases aligning to TRBD2. V gave up 0 bases and J gave up 5 bases; unmatched junction bases: 4. The CDR3 has 15 residues. The V gene's germline CDR1 is KGHSH and CDR2 LQKENI. The CDR3 loop reads CASSPPASGRDTQYF. The CDR3 DNA reads as TGTGCCAGCTCACCACCGGCTAGCGGGCGAGATACGCAGTATTTT.

This clone came up a few times. This sample also contains other DNA sequences that code for the same CDR3. V and J are TRBV6-6 and TRBJ2-5, with TRBD1 identical over 9 bases. CDR1 is MNHNY, CDR2 SVGAGI, per germline (reference sequence). The CDR3 loop spans 14 amino acids. V shed 0 bases, J shed 4 bases, and the junction held 0 bases outside the gene matches. CDR3 amino acids: CASSYSTGGETQYF. As DNA, the CDR3 is TGTGCCAGCAGTTACTCGACAGGGGGAGAGACCCAGTACTTC.

As DNA, the CDR3 is TGCGCCAGCAGCCAAGAAGGGGAAATTGTGTCTCCCACCTTC. This encodes CASSQEGEIVSPTF. This rearrangement joins TRBV4-3 to TRBJ1-2, with D perhaps TRBD1 (5 bases). Germline-derived CDR1 and CDR2 are LGHNA and YSLEER. V was trimmed by 0 bases and J by 13 bases, leaving 18 bases between them. CDR3 length equals 14 residues.

The sample holds a few counts of this clone. This chain joins TRBV5-6 and TRBJ2-1; 12 positions match TRBD1. This CDR3 is built from 14 residues. Trimming at V came to 3 bases and at J to 10 bases, leaving 5 bases not matched to a gene. The V gene's germline CDR1 is SGHDT and CDR2 YYEEEE. CDR3 sequence: CASSSGQGAREQFF. CDR3 nucleotide sequence: TGTGCCAGCAGCTCGGGACAGGGGGCGAGGGAGCAGTTCTTC.

The CDR3 nucleotides read TGCGCCAGCAGTCCCCAGGCAAACTACGAGCAGTACTTC. Residues: CASSPQANYEQYF. The chain recombines TRBV5-1 with TRBJ2-7; D not certain. Germline V gives CDR1 SGHRS, CDR2 YFSETQ. The CDR3 sequence is 13 residues long. Trimming took 5 bases from V and 3 from J, leaving 12 bases between them.

V usage is TRBV7-2 and J usage is TRBJ2-7; D not resolved. This CDR3 comprises 13 residues. V was trimmed by 5 bases and J by 2 bases, leaving 10 bases between them. Germline V gene lookup returns CDR1 SGHTA and CDR2 FQGNSA. The CDR3 reads CASSPQSPYEQYF. CDR3 nucleotide sequence: TGTGCCAGCAGCCCACAGTCGCCCTACGAGCAGTACTTC.

A few counts support this clone. V gene TRBV9 combines with J gene TRBJ2-5; the match to TRBD2 covers 11 bases. CDR3 length: 16 amino acids. Losses at the gene ends were 0 bases for V and 7 bases for J; bases not matched to a gene: 8. Germline V lookup: CDR1 SGDLS, CDR2 YYNGEE. The CDR3 region has the DNA TGTGCCAGCAGCGTAGGGGTAGCGGGGGGGCACGGGACCCAGTACTTC. As protein: CASSVGVAGGHGTQYF.

This sequence joins TRBV9 and TRBJ2-5, with D hard to call. V was trimmed by 4 bases and J by 4 bases, leaving 17 bases between them. The CDR3 loop spans 15 amino acids. Germline V gene sequence: CDR1 SGDLS, CDR2 YYNGEE. This chain's CDR3 is CASSLGSIALETQYF. The CDR3 DNA follows: TGTGCCAGCAGCCTCGGGTCTATAGCATTAGAGACCCAGTACTTC. The full variable domain, in which reference TRBV9 and TRBJ2-5 provide the parts outside the CDR3, is DSGVTQTPKHLITATGQRVTLRCSPRSGDLSVYWYQQSLDQGLQFLIQYYNGEERAKGNILERFSAQQFPDLHSELNLSSLELGDSALYFCASSLGSIALETQYFGPGTRLLVL.

The rearrangement links TRBV30 to TRBJ2-3; possibly TRBD1 for D (6 bases). The V end was cut by 5 bases, the J end by 8 bases, with 20 bases between. Germline assignment: CDR1 GTSNPN and CDR2 SVGIG (reference sequence). The CDR3 runs to 14 residues. The CDR3 loop is CAWEGGNSRATQYF. Here the CDR3 DNA reads TGTGCCTGGGAAGGGGGAAATAGCCGCGCTACGCAGTATTTT.

CDR3 DNA sequence: TGTGCCAGCAGGCCGGGAGTACGGGCCCCAGATACGCAGTATTTT. Its protein is CASRPGVRAPDTQYF. The rearrangement joins TRBV2 to TRBJ2-3; tentatively, D is TRBD2 (6 bases). The V gene's germline CDR1 is SNHLY and CDR2 FYNNEI. V lost 6 bases to trimming and J lost 4 bases, with 17 bases between them. The CDR3 is 15 residues long.

The CDR3 protein is CASSLGQSYQPQHF. CDR3 nucleotides: TGTGCCAGCAGCTTAGGACAGTCATATCAGCCCCAGCATTTT. The gene calls are TRBV11-2 and TRBJ1-5; possibly TRBD1 for D (5 bases). Per the germline V gene, CDR1 is SGHAT and CDR2 is FQNNGV. Trimming pared 1 base from V and 5 bases from J, leaving 9 bases between. CDR3 length: 14 residues.

The V and J genes are TRBV19 and TRBJ2-6, with D possibly matching TRBD2 (5 bases). With 11 bases removed from V and 1 base from J, the gap between germline ends came to 21 bases. Germline assignment: CDR1 LNHDA and CDR2 SQIVND (reference sequence). This CDR3 has 17 amino acids. The CDR3 nucleotides read TGTGCCGGCCTCGGTGAGGGCAGGCAATCTGGGGCCAACGTCCTGACTTTC. This sequence encodes CAGLGEGRQSGANVLTF.